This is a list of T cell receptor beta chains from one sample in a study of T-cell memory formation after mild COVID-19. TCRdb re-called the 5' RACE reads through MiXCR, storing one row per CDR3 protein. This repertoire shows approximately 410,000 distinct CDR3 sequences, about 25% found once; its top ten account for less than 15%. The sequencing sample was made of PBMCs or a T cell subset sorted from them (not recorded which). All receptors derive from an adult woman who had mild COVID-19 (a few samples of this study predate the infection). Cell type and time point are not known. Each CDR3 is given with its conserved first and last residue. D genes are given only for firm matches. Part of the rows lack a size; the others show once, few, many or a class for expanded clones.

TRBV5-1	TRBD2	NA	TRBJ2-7	CASSAGTSDHYEQYF	TGCGCCAGCAGCGCAGGGACTAGCGACCACTACGAGCAGTACTTC
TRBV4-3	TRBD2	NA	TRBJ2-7	CASASSGSSYEQYF	TGCGCCAGCGCCTCTAGCGGGAGTTCGTACGAGCAGTACTTC
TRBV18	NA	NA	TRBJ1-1	CASSPRSRGEAFF	TGTGCCAGCTCACCACGTTCCCGGGGGGAAGCTTTCTTT
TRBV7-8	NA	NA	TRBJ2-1	CASSPRTGLWGEIYNEQFF	TGTGCCAGCAGCCCAAGGACAGGCCTTTGGGGGGAGATCTACAATGAGCAGTTCTTC
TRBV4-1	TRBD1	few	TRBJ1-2	CASSLGEGTGSNYGYTF	TGCGCCAGCAGCCTAGGAGAAGGGACAGGCTCTAACTATGGCTACACCTTC
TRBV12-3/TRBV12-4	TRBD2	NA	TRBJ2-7	CASSIRRLAGGHSYEQYF	TGTGCCAGCAGTATCCGACGACTAGCGGGGGGACACTCCTACGAGCAGTACTTC
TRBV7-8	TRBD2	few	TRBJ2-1	CASAWASGSHEQFF	TGTGCCAGCGCCTGGGCAAGCGGGAGCCATGAGCAGTTCTTC
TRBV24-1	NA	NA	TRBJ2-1	CATSDFVYPYNEQFF	TGTGCCACCAGTGATTTCGTGTATCCTTACAATGAGCAGTTCTTC
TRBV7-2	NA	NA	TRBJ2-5	CASSLNGRTQETQYF	TGTGCCAGCAGCTTAAACGGACGGACCCAAGAGACCCAGTACTTC
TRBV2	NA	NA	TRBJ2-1	CASSGASLNEQFF	TGTGCCAGCAGCGGGGCCTCTCTCAATGAGCAGTTCTTC
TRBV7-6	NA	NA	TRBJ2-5	CASSLPDSLGETQYF	TGTGCCAGCAGCTTACCCGACAGCCTGGGGGAGACCCAGTACTTC
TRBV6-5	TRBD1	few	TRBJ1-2	CASSPGTGRGYTF	TGTGCCAGCAGCCCCGGGACAGGACGAGGCTACACCTTC
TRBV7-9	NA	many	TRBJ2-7	CASSLDMSGEQYF	TGTGCCAGCAGCTTAGACATGAGCGGCGAGCAGTACTTC
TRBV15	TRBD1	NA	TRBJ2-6	CATSREVDRGPGSGANVLTF	TGTGCCACCAGCAGAGAAGTGGACAGGGGGCCGGGCTCTGGGGCCAACGTCCTGACTTTC
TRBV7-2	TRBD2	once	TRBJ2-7	CASSQRETHEQYF	TGTGCCAGCAGTCAGCGGGAGACTCACGAGCAGTACTTC
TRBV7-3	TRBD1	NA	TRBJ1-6	CASSPGQGSSPLHF	TGTGCCAGCAGCCCCGGACAGGGTAGTTCACCCCTCCACTTT
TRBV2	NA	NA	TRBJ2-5	CASRAGSAETQYF	TGTGCCAGCAGGGCCGGGTCCGCGGAGACCCAGTACTTC
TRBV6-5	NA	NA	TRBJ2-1	CASSYSNGGQQFF	TGTGCCAGCAGTTACTCGAACGGGGGACAGCAGTTCTTC
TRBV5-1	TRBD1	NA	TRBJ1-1	CASKQQGDSTEAFF	TGCGCCAGCAAACAACAGGGGGATAGCACTGAAGCTTTCTTT
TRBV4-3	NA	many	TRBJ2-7	CASSLGYQGSYEQYF	TGCGCCAGCAGCCTGGGTTATCAGGGCTCCTACGAGCAGTACTTC
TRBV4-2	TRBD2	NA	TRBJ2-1	CASSQVQLATGGNEQFF	TGTGCCAGCAGCCAAGTCCAACTAGCGACGGGGGGCAATGAGCAGTTCTTC
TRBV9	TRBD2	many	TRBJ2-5	CASSVGGGETQYF	TGTGCCAGCAGCGTAGGGGGGGGAGAGACCCAGTACTTC
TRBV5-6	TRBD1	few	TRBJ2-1	CASSRGQVLSYNEQFF	TGTGCCAGCAGCCGGGGACAGGTCTTGTCCTACAATGAGCAGTTCTTC
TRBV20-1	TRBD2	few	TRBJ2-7	CSARDMREGYEQYF	TGCAGTGCTAGAGATATGCGGGAGGGCTACGAGCAGTACTTC
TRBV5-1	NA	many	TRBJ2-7	CASSLSGGNYEQYF	TGCGCCAGCAGCTTGAGTGGGGGGAACTACGAGCAGTACTTC
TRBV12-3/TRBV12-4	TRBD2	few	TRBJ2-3	CASSRKAGRTDTQYF	TGTGCCAGCAGTCGCAAAGCGGGACGCACAGATACGCAGTATTTT
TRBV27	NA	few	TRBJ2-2	CASSLGQGLLSSTGELFF	TGTGCCAGCAGTTTAGGTCAGGGGTTACTTTCGTCCACCGGGGAGCTGTTTTTT
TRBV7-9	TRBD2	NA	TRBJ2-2	CASSLAAGGNTGELFF	TGTGCCAGCAGCTTAGCAGCGGGGGGGAACACCGGGGAGCTGTTTTTT
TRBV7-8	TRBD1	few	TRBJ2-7	CASSRHTGGGSSYEQYF	TGTGCCAGCAGCCGTCATACAGGGGGCGGGAGCTCCTACGAGCAGTACTTC
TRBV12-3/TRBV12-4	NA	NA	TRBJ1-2	CASRDEVYGYTF	TGTGCCAGCAGGGATGAGGTCTATGGCTACACCTTC
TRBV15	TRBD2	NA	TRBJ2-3	CATAGGTDTQYF	TGTGCCACCGCGGGAGGGACAGATACGCAGTATTTT
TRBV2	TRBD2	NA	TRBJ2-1	CASRVDTGTSGYNEQFF	TGTGCCAGCAGGGTCGACACCGGGACTAGCGGCTACAATGAGCAGTTCTTC
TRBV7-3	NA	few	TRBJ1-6	CASSLTGQSNTPLHF	TGTGCCAGCAGCTTAACGGGCCAAAGTAATACACCCCTCCACTTT
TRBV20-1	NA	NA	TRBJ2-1	CSPDMPSSNEQFF	TGCAGTCCAGACATGCCCTCGAGCAATGAGCAGTTCTTC
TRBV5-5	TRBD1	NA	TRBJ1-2	CASTSVTAGTVGKYGYTF	TGTGCCAGCACCTCTGTAACCGCCGGGACAGTGGGGAAGTATGGCTACACCTTC
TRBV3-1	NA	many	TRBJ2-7	CASSSPSQGSHEQYF	TGTGCCAGCAGTTCCCCTTCCCAGGGAAGCCACGAGCAGTACTTC
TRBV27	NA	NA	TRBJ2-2	CASRTGATSTGELFF	TGTGCCAGCAGGACGGGGGCCACGAGCACCGGGGAGCTGTTTTTT
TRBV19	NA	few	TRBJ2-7	CASSPQGGRAYEQYF	TGTGCCAGTAGTCCCCAGGGAGGTAGAGCCTACGAGCAGTACTTC
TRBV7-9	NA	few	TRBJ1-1	CASSLAPSPDTEAFF	TGTGCCAGCAGCTTGGCCCCCTCCCCTGACACTGAAGCTTTCTTT
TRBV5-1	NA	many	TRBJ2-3	CASSSGQVTDTQYF	TGCGCCAGCAGCTCAGGACAAGTTACAGATACGCAGTATTTT
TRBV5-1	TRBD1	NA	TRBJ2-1	CASSSGDRDEQFF	TGCGCCAGCAGCTCCGGGGACAGGGATGAGCAGTTCTTC
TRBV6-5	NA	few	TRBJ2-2	CASSYGRGDTGELFF	TGTGCCAGCAGTTACGGACGGGGTGACACCGGGGAGCTGTTTTTT
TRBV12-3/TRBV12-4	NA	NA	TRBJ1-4	CASSQAKWTATNEKLFF	TGTGCCAGCAGTCAAGCGAAATGGACCGCAACTAATGAAAAACTGTTTTTT
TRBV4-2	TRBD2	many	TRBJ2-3	CASSQEGGADTQYF	TGTGCCAGCAGCCAGGAGGGAGGGGCAGATACGCAGTATTTT
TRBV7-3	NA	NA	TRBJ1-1	CASSLTAGRAEAFF	TGTGCCAGCAGCTTAACGGCAGGGAGGGCTGAAGCTTTCTTT
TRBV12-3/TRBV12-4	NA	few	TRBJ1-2	CASSLLAGAGYTF	TGTGCCAGCAGTTTACTGGCAGGGGCTGGCTACACCTTC
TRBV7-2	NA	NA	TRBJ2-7	CASTAGRGGTSYEQYF	TGTGCCAGCACCGCCGGTCGGGGCGGAACCTCCTACGAGCAGTACTTC
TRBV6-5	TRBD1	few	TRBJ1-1	CASSPESDREYTEAFF	TGTGCCAGCAGTCCAGAGTCGGACAGGGAATACACTGAAGCTTTCTTT
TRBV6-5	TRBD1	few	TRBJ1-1	CASSHRDRGPEAFF	TGTGCCAGCAGCCACCGGGACAGGGGCCCTGAAGCTTTCTTT
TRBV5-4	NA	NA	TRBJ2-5	CASSYPGTIGRETQYF	TGTGCCAGCAGCTACCCCGGGACAATAGGGAGGGAGACCCAGTACTTC
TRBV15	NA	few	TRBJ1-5	CATSRGDISNQPQHF	TGTGCCACCAGCAGAGGGGACATTAGCAATCAGCCCCAGCATTTT
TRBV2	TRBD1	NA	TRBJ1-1	CASSEGQGFGNTEAFF	TGTGCCAGCAGTGAAGGACAGGGGTTTGGGAACACTGAAGCTTTCTTT
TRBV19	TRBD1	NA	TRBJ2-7	CASRTGPSSYEQYF	TGTGCCAGTCGGACAGGACCGAGCTCCTACGAGCAGTACTTC
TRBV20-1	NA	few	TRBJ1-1	CSARDRRGGTEAFF	TGCAGTGCTAGAGACCGGAGGGGGGGCACTGAAGCTTTCTTT
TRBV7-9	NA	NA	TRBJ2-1	CASSLGQIYNEQFF	TGTGCCAGCAGCTTAGGACAAATCTACAATGAGCAGTTCTTC